The clone carrying this T cell receptor beta chain has a handful of counts. Authors of the study amplified TCR beta CDR3 regions from RNA transcripts. The TCR CDR3 first-round RT-PCR relied on the HTBI primer set. TCRdb independently ran MiXCR on the multiplex PCR reads; one entry per CDR3 protein. Of more than 500,000 distinct CDR3 sequences listed, 13% to 15% were seen once; the top ten hold approximately 14%. Researchers defined stable Graves' hyperthyroidism as no ophthalmopathy progression within 18 months. Exclusion of patients followed from uncontrolled infection, other autoimmune disease, pregnancy or lactation. Together with thyroid ultrasound, orbital computed tomography, serum thyroxine and TRAb, clinical symptoms were used for diagnoses. The source of the sample is a study of T cells in Graves' hyperthyroidism and ophthalmopathy. V lost 4 bases, J lost 6 bases, and 15 bases stayed unmatched. The CDR3 is made up of 15 amino acids. Germline loops: CDR1 DFQATT, CDR2 SNEGSKA (reference sequence).

Sequencing was carried out using blood. The chain joins TRBV20-1 to TRBJ2-7; 7 bases map to TRBD2. The origin of this receptor is a woman in her 40s with Graves' hyperthyroidism. The CDR3 here is CSAMGKLGRIGEQYF. The CDR3 DNA sequence: TGCAGTGCTATGGGAAAACTCGGGAGGATAGGCGAGCAGTACTTC.